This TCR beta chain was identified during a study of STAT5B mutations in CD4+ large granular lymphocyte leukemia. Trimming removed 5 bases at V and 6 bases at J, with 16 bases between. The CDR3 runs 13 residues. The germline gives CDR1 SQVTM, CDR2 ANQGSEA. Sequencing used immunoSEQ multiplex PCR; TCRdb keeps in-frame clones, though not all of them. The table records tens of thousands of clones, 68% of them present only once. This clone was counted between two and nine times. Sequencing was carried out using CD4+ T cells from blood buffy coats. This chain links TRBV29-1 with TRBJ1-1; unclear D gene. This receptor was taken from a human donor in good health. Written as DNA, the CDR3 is TGCAGCGTTATAAGGGCCTCGGAAGCTGAAGCTTTCTTT. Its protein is CSVIRASEAEAFF.